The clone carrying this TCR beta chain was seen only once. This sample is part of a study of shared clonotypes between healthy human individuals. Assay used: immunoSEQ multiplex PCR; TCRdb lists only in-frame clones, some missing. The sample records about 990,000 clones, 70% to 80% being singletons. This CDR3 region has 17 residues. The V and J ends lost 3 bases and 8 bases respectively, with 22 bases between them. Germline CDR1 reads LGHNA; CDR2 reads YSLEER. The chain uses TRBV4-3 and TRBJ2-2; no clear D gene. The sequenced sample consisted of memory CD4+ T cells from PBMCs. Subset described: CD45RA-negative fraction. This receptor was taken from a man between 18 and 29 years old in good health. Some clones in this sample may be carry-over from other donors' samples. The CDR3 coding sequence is TGCGCCAGCAGCCAGGGCCCAGGACGACTCTCTCCGGGGGAGCTGTTTTTT. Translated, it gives CASSQGPGRLSPGELFF.